What follows is one T cell receptor beta chain and its context. Its target is unknown. The data stem from a study of T cell responses to AZD1222 COVID-19 vaccine. Regarding the study as a whole: Two AZD1222 doses significantly raised spike-specific TCR breadth and depth over controls. Only a handful of AZD1222 recipients tested seropositive at baseline. Females outnumbered males among donors, who were mostly white British; clonal diversity was possibly underestimated. Spike as a whole was targeted by vaccine-associated CD4 TCRs, dominant at 160-218 and 743-854.

Measured with immunoSEQ multiplex PCR; TCRdb has only the in-frame clones, and not every one. The sample includes 150,000 to 200,000 clones, almost 95% of them seen just once. The receptor's source is an adult in good health. Specimen: peripheral blood, collected on day 0 of AZD1222 vaccination.

In nucleotides, the CDR3 is TGTGCCAGCAGCCCCCGTCCCCCCGGGATAGCGGGAGGGGGAGAGACCCAGTACTTC. This gives the protein CASSPRPPGIAGGGETQYF. The chain uses TRBV7-3 and TRBJ2-5, with 11 bases lining up with TRBD2. There are 19 residues in the CDR3. Trimming cost V 5 bases and J 4 bases; bases outside gene matches: 18. Germline values: CDR1 SGHTA, CDR2 FQGTGA.